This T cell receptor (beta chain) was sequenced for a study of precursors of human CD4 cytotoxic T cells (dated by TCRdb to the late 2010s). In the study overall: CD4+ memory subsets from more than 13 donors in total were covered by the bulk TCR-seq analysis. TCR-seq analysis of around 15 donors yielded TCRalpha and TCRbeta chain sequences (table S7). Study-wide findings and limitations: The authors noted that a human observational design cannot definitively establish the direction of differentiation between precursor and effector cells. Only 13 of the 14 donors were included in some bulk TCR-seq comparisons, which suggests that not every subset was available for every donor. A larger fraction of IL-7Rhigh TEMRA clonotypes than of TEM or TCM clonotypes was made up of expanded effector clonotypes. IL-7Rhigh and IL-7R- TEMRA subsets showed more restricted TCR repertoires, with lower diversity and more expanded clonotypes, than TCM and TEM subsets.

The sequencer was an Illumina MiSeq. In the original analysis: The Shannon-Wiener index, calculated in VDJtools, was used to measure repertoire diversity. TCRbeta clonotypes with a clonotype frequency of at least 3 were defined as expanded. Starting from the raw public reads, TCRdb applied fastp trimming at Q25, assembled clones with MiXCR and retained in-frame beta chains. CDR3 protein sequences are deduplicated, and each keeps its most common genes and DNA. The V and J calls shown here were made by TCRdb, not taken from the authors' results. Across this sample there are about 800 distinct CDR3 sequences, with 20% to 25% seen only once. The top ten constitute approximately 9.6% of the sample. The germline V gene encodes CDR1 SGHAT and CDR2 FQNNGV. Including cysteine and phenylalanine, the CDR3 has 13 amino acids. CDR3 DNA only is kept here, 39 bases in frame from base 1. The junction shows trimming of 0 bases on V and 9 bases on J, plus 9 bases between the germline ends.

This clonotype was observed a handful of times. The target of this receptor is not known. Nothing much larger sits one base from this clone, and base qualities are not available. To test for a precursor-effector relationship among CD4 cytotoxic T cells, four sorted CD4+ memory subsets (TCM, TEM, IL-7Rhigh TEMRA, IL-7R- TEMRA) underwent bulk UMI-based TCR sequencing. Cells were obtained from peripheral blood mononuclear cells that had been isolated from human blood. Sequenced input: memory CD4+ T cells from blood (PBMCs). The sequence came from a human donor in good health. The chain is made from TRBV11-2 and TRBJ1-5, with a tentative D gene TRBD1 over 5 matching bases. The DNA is TGTGCCAGCAGCTTAGATCGGGGGGGGCCCCAGCATTTT. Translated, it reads CASSLDRGGPQHF.